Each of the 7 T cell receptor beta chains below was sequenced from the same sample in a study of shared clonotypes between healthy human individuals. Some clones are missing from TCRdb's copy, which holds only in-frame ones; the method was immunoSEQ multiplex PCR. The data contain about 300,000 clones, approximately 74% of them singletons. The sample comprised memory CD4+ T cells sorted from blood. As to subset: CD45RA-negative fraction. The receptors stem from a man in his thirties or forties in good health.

CDR3 bases: TGTGCCAGCAGTCGAGGGCCCGGAGGGTTCAGTTATTTT. Protein product: CASSRGPGGFSYF. The chain is built from TRBV2 and TRBJ2-3; D perhaps matches TRBD2 (6 bases). Between the trimmed V and J ends, which lost 5 bases and 15 bases, there was a span of 21 bases. This CDR3 is 13 amino acids long. CDR1 and CDR2 from the germline V gene are SNHLY and FYNNEI. The full variable domain, rest sourced from reference TRBV2 and TRBJ2-3, is EPEVTQTPSHQVTQMGQEVILRCVPISNHLYFYWYRQILGQKVEFLVSFYNNEISEKSEIFDDQFSVERPDGSNFTLKIRSTKLEDSAMYFCASSRGPGGFSYFGPGTRLTVL.

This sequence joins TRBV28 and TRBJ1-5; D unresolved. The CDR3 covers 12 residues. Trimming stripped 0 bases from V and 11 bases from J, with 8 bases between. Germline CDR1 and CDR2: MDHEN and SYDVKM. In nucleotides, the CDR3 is TGTGCCAGCAGTTTATGGCAGGCGGCCCAGCATTTT. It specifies CASSLWQAAQHF.

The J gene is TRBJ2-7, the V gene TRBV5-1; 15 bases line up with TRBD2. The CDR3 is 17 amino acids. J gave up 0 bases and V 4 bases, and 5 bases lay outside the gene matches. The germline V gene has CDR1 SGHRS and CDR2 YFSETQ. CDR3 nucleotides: TGCGCCAGCAGCCTAGGGACTAGCGGGAGGACCTCCTACGAGCAGTACTTC. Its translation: CASSLGTSGRTSYEQYF.

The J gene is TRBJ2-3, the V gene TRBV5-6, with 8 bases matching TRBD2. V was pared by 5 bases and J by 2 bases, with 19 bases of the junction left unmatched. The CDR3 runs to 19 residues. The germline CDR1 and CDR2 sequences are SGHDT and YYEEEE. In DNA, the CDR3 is TGTGCCAGCAGTTCCCTTAAAGGTAGCGGGGATTCCCCCACAGATACGCAGTATTTT. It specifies CASSSLKGSGDSPTDTQYF. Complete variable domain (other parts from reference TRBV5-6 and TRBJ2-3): DAGVTQSPTHLIKTRGQQVTLRCSPKSGHDTVSWYQQALGQGPQFIFQYYEEEERQRGNFPDRFSGHQFPNYSSELNVNALLLGDSALYLCASSSLKGSGDSPTDTQYFGPGTRLTVL.

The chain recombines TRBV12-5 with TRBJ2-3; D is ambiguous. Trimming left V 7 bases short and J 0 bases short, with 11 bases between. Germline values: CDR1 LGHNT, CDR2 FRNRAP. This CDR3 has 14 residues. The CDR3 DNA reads TGTGCTAGTGCCTTGGGGTCTAGCACAGATACGCAGTATTTT. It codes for CASALGSSTDTQYF.

CDR3 amino acids: CASSFVENTEAFF. As DNA, the CDR3 is TGTGCCAGCAGCTTTGTCGAGAACACTGAAGCTTTCTTT. The V call is TRBV7-9, the J call TRBJ1-1; D gene unclear. V was cut by 3 bases and J by 1 base, with 6 bases left in between. The CDR3 is made up of 13 amino acids. The germline V gene encodes CDR1 SEHNR and CDR2 FQNEAQ (reference sequence).

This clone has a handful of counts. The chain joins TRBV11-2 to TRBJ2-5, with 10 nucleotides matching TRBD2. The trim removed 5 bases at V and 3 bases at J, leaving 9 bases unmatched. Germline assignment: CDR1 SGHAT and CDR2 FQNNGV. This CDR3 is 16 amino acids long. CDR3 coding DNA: TGTGCCAGCAGCCTAGGGGTAGCGGGAGGTGAAGAGACCCAGTACTTC. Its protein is CASSLGVAGGEETQYF.